These T cell receptor beta chains were read from a single sample in a study of blood T cell repertoires in COVID-19. The protocol was immunoSEQ multiplex PCR, while the TCRdb copy is restricted to in-frame clones and leaves out a portion. Here the sample spans roughly 180,000 clones, 81% being singletons. Material for sequencing was PBMCs or T cells enriched from blood (not recorded which). The receptors were gathered from a woman aged 40-49 years with acute COVID-19. Each CDR3 is given with its conserved first and last residue. The D gene is left open where the match is weak. The size entry is marked missing in some rows and otherwise reads once, few, many or a size class.

size: once
V: TRBV27
J: TRBJ2-1
D: .
DNA: TGTGCCAGCAGTTTACAGGGATCGACCTACAATGAGCAGTTCTTC
CDR3: CASSLQGSTYNEQFF

size: .
V: TRBV18
J: TRBJ2-1
D: TRBD2
DNA: TGTGCCAGCTCACCACCGAGTACTAGCGGGAGCAATGAGCAGTTCTTC
CDR3: CASSPPSTSGSNEQFF

size: .
V: TRBV29-1
J: TRBJ2-2
D: .
DNA: TGCAGCGTCCTTCTTGGGGGCGGCCGGCGAACCGGGGAGCTGTTTTTT
CDR3: CSVLLGGGRRTGELFF

size: .
V: TRBV18
J: TRBJ2-3
D: .
DNA: TGTGCCAGCTCCTTGGGACTGGGCAACACAGATACGCAGTATTTT
CDR3: CASSLGLGNTDTQYF

size: .
V: TRBV12-3/TRBV12-4
J: TRBJ2-2
D: .
DNA: TGTGCCAGCAGTTTAATTTCGGGCGGGGAGCTGTTTTTT
CDR3: CASSLISGGELFF

size: .
V: TRBV5-1
J: TRBJ2-2
D: TRBD2
DNA: TGCGCCAGCAGCTTCAGCGGGAGGGCCGAGGCCGGGGAGCTGTTTTTT
CDR3: CASSFSGRAEAGELFF

size: .
V: TRBV3-1/TRBV3-2
J: TRBJ1-2
D: .
DNA: TGTGCCAGCAGCCAGGCCGGAGTAGCTAACTATGGCTACACCTTC
CDR3: CASSQAGVANYGYTF

size: .
V: TRBV29-1
J: TRBJ2-3
D: TRBD2
DNA: TGCAGCGGCCACCTAGCGGGCACAGATACGCAGTATTTT
CDR3: CSGHLAGTDTQYF

size: few
V: TRBV5-4
J: TRBJ1-2
D: TRBD1
DNA: TGTGCCAGCAGCTCCAGGACAGGGTCCAGGGGAGGCTACACCTTC
CDR3: CASSSRTGSRGGYTF

size: .
V: TRBV24-1
J: TRBJ2-2
D: .
DNA: TGTGCCACCAGTGATTTGGGGGGCCCCGGGGAGCTGTTTTTT
CDR3: CATSDLGGPGELFF

size: .
V: TRBV5-5
J: TRBJ2-4
D: .
DNA: TGTGCCAGCAGCTTGGAGGGAGAGGCCAAAAACATTCAGTACTTC
CDR3: CASSLEGEAKNIQYF

size: once
V: TRBV19
J: TRBJ1-2
D: TRBD1
DNA: TGTGCCAGTGGACAGGGGTTCAACTATGGCTACACCTTC
CDR3: CASGQGFNYGYTF

size: .
V: TRBV6-6
J: TRBJ2-3
D: .
DNA: TGTGCCAGCTCTGGGGCTCGCACAGATACGCAGTATTTT
CDR3: CASSGARTDTQYF

size: .
V: TRBV12-3/TRBV12-4
J: TRBJ2-1
D: .
DNA: TGTGCCAGCAGTATCGGGGAATCCAATGAGCAGTTCTTC
CDR3: CASSIGESNEQFF

size: .
V: TRBV6-5
J: TRBJ1-2
D: TRBD1
DNA: TGTGCCAGCAGCGCTGACAGGGCCCCATATGGCTACACCTTC
CDR3: CASSADRAPYGYTF

size: .
V: TRBV19
J: TRBJ1-2
D: TRBD1
DNA: TGTGCCAGTAGCCCGGGACAGCGCCTATATGGCTACACCTTC
CDR3: CASSPGQRLYGYTF

size: many
V: TRBV6-2/TRBV6-3
J: TRBJ2-3
D: TRBD1
DNA: TGTGCCAGCAGTTACGGACAGGGGGCAGATACGCAGTATTTT
CDR3: CASSYGQGADTQYF

size: .
V: TRBV7-6
J: TRBJ2-2
D: .
DNA: TGTGCCAGCAGCTCAGGGAACAGGTGGGCGAACACCGGGGAGCTGTTTTTT
CDR3: CASSSGNRWANTGELFF

size: .
V: TRBV19
J: TRBJ1-1
D: .
DNA: TGTGCCAGTAGTATTGGAGTAGTCACTGAAGCTTTCTTT
CDR3: CASSIGVVTEAFF

size: .
V: TRBV6-1
J: TRBJ1-5
D: .
DNA: TGTGCCAGCAGTGAAGGTGGGACAACAACTCAGCCCCAGCATTTT
CDR3: CASSEGGTTTQPQHF